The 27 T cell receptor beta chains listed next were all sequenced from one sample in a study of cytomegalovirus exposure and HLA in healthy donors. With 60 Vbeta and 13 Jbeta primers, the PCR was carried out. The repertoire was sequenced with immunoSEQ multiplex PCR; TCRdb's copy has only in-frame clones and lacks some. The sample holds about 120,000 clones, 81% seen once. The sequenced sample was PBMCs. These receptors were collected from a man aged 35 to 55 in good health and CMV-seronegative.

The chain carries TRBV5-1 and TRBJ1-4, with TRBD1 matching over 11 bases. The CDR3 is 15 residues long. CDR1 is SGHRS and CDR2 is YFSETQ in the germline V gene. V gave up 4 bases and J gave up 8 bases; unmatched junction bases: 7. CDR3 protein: CASSPGQGAWEKLFF. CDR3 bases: TGCGCCAGCAGCCCTGGACAGGGGGCTTGGGAAAAACTGTTTTTT. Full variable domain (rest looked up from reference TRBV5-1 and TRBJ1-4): KAGVTQTPRYLIKTRGQQVTLSCSPISGHRSVSWYQQTPGQGLQFLFEYFSETQRNKGNFPGRFSGRQFSNSRSEMNVSTLELGDSALYLCASSPGQGAWEKLFFGSGTQLSVL.

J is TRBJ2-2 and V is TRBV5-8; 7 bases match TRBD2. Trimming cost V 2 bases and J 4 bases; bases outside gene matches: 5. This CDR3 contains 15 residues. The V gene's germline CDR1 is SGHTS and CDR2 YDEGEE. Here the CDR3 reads CASSFRGLGTGELFF. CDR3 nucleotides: TGTGCCAGCAGCTTCCGTGGACTAGGCACCGGGGAGCTGTTTTTT.

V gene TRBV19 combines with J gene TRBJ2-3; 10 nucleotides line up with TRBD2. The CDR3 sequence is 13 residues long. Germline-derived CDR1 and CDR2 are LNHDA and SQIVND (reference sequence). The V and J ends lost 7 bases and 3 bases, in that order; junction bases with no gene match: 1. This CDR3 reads CASNSGRTDTQYF. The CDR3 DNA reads TGTGCCAGTAATAGCGGGAGGACAGATACGCAGTATTTT.

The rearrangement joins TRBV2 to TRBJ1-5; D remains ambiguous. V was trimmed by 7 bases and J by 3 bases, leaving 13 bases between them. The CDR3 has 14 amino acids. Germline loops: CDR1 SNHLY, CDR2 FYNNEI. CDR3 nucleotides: TGTGCCAGCAAGGTGAGGCAAACCAATCAGCCCCAGCATTTT. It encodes CASKVRQTNQPQHF.

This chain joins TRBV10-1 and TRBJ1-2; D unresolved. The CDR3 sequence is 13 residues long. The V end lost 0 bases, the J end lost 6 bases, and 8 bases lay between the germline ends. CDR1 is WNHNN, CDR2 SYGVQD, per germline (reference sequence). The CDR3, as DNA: TGCGCCAGCAGTGAGTCGATTGGAGATGGCTACACCTTC. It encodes CASSESIGDGYTF.

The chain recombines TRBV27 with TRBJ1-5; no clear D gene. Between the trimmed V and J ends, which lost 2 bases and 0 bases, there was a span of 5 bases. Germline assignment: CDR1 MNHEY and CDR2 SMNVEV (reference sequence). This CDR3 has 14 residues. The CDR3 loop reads CASSLLGSNQPQHF. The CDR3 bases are TGTGCCAGCAGTTTACTCGGTAGCAATCAGCCCCAGCATTTT.

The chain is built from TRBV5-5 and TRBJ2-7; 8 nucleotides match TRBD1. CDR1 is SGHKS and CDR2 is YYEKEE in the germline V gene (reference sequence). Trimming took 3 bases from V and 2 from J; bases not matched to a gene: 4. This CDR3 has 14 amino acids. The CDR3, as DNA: TGTGCCAGCAGCTCTGGACAGGGACCCTACGAGCAGTACTTC. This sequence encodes CASSSGQGPYEQYF.

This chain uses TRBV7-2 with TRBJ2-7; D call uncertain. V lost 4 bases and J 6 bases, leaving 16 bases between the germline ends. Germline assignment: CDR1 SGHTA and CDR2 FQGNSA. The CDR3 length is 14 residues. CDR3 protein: CASSSAVEQREQYF. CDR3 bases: TGTGCCAGCAGCTCGGCAGTGGAGCAGCGCGAGCAGTACTTC.

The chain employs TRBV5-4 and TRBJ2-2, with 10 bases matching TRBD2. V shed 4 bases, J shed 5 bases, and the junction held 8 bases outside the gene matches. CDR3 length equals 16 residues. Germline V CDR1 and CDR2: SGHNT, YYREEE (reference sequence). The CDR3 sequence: CASSQSGRAWTGELFF. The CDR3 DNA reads TGTGCCAGCAGCCAAAGCGGGAGGGCCTGGACCGGGGAGCTGTTTTTT.

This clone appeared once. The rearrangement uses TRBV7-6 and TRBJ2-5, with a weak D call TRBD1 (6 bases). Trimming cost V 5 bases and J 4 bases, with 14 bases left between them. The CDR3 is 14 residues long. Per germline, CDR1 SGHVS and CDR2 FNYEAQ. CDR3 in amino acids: CASSQTGSGETQYF. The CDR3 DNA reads TGTGCCAGCAGCCAGACAGGCTCAGGAGAGACCCAGTACTTC.

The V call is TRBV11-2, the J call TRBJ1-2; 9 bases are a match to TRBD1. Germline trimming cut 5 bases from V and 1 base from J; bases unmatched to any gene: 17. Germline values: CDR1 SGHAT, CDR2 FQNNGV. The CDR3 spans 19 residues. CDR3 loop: CASSPAWGDRAFLNYGYTF. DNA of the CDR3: TGTGCCAGCAGCCCAGCCTGGGGGGACAGGGCTTTCCTTAACTATGGCTACACCTTC.

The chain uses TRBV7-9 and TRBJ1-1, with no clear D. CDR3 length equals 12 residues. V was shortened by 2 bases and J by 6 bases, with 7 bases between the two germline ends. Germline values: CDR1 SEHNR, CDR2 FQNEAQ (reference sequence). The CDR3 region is CASSLPMAEAFF. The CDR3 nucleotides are TGTGCCAGCAGCTTACCTATGGCTGAAGCTTTCTTT.

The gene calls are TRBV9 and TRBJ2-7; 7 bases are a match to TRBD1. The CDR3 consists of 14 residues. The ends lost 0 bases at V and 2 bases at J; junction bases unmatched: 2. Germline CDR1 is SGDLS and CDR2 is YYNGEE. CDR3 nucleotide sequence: TGTGCCAGCAGCGTAGGGACAGGCGCCTACGAGCAGTACTTC. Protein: CASSVGTGAYEQYF.

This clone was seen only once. The CDR3 here is CASSYSGTPEDEQYF. The CDR3 DNA reads as TGTGCCAGCAGTTACTCCGGGACACCCGAGGACGAGCAGTACTTC. This chain connects TRBV6-5 to TRBJ2-5; TRBD1 might be the D (6 bases). Gene TRBJ2-7 matches the end of the DNA better, so the J call may be wrong. The germline gives CDR1 MNHEY, CDR2 SVGAGI. The CDR3 has 15 amino acids.

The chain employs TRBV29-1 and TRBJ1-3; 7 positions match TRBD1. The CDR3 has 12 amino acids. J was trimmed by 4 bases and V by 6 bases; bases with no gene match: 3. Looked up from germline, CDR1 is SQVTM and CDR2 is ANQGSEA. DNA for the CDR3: TGCAGCGTCAACAGGGGAGGAAACACCATATATTTT. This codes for CSVNRGGNTIYF.

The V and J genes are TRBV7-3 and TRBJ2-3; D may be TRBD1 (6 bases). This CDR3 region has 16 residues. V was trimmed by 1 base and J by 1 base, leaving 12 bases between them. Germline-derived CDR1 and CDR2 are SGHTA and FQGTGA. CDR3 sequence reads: CASSLRVRGGTDTQYF. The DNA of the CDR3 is TGTGCCAGCAGCTTAAGGGTCAGGGGTGGCACAGATACGCAGTATTTT. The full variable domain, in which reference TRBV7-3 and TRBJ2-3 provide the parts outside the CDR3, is GAGVSQTPSNKVTEKGKYVELRCDPISGHTALYWYRQSLGQGPEFLIYFQGTGAADDSGLPNDRFFAVRPEGSVSTLKIQRTERGDSAVYLCASSLRVRGGTDTQYFGPGTRLTVL.

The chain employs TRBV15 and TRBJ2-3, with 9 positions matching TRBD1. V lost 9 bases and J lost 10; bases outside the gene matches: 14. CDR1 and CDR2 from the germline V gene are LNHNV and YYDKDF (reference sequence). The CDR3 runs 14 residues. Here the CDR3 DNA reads TGTGCCACTCAACAGGGGGCGAGGTGGGAGGCGCAGTATTTT. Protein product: CATQQGARWEAQYF.

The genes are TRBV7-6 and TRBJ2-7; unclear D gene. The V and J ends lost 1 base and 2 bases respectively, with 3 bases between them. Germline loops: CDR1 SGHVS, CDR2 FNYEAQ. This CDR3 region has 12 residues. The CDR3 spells CASSLDTYEQYF. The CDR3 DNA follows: TGTGCCAGCAGCTTAGACACCTACGAGCAGTACTTC. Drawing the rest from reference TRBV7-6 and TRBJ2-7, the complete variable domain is GAGVSQSPRYKVTKRGQDVALRCDPISGHVSLYWYRQALGQGPEFLTYFNYEAQQDKSGLPNDRFSAERPEGSISTLTIQRTEQRDSAMYRCASSLDTYEQYFGPGTRLTVT.

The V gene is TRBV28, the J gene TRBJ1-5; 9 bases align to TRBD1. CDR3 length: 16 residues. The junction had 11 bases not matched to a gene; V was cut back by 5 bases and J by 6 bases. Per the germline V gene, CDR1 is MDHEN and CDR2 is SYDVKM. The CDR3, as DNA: TGTGCCAGCAGTCTTAGAATCGGGACAGGGATTCAGCCCCAGCATTTT. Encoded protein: CASSLRIGTGIQPQHF.

In DNA form, the CDR3 reads TGTGCCAGCAGTTTATCGAGGGCTGAAGCTTTCTTT. Encoded protein: CASSLSRAEAFF. The rearrangement joins TRBV28 to TRBJ1-1; unclear D gene. Trimming stripped 1 base from V and 6 bases from J, with 6 bases between. The CDR3 consists of 12 residues. Germline V lookup: CDR1 MDHEN, CDR2 SYDVKM. The variable domain in full, with the rest retrieved from reference TRBV28 and TRBJ1-1, is DVKVTQSSRYLVKRTGEKVFLECVQDMDHENMFWYRQDPGLGLRLIYFSYDVKMKEKGDIPEGYSVSREKKERFSLILESASTNQTSMYLCASSLSRAEAFFGQGTRLTVV.

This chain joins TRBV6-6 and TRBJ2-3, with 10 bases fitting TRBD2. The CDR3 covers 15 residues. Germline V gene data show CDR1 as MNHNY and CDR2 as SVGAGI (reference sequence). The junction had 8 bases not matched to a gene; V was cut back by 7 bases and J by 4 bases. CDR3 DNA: TGTGCCAGCATTCCCGAGCGGGAGGGTTCAGATACGCAGTATTTT. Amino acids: CASIPEREGSDTQYF.

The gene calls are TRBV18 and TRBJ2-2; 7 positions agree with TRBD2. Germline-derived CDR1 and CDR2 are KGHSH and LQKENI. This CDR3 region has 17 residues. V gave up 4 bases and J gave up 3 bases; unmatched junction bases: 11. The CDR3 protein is CASSQGTMARYTGELFF. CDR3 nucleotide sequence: TGTGCCAGCTCACAGGGGACTATGGCGAGGTACACCGGGGAGCTGTTTTTT.

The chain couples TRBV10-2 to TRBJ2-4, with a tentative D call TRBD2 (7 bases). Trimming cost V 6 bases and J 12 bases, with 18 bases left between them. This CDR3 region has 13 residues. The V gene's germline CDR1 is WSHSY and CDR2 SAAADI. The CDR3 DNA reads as TGCGCCAGCAGCCCCCTAGCGGCGGACAGTCAGTACTTC. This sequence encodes CASSPLAADSQYF.

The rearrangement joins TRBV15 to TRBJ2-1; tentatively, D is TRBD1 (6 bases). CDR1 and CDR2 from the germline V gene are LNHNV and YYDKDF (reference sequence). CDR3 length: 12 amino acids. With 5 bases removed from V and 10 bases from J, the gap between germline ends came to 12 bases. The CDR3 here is CATSGQSYEQFF. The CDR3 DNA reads TGTGCCACCAGCGGACAGTCCTACGAGCAGTTCTTC.

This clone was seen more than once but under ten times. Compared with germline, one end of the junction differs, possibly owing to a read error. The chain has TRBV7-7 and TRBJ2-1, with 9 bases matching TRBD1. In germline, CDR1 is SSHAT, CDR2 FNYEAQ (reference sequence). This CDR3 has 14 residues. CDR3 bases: TGTGCTAGCAGCCAAGGGACAGGGAGCGATGAGCAGTTCTTC. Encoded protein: CASSQGTGSDEQFF.

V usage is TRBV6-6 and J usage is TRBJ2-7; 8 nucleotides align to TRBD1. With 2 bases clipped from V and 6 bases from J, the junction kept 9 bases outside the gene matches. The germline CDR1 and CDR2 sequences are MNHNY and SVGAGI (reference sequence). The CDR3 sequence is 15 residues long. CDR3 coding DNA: TGTGCCAGCAGTTACCAAGGACAGGGTTCGGGCGAGCAGTACTTC. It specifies CASSYQGQGSGEQYF.

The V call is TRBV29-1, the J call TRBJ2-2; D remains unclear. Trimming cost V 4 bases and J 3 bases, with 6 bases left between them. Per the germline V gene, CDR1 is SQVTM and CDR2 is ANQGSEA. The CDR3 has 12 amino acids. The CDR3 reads CSVGSDTGELFF. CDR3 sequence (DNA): TGCAGCGTTGGTAGTGACACCGGGGAGCTGTTTTTT.